One TCR beta chain is described in this entry. This clone's antigen is unknown. The input lacks base qualities; no much larger clone sits a single base away. This entry comes from a study of shared clonotypes between healthy human individuals (dated by TCRdb to the early 2020s). About the study as a whole: A couple of women and three men aged 18 to 49 years were included in the cohort. For each donor, three plates each were used for CD4 naive and CD4 memory, two plates were used for CD8 naive, and one plate was used for CD8 memory. To estimate repertoire size and how much clonotypes are shared between individuals, the study performed deep sequencing of blood TCR repertoires from 4 to 6 healthy adults. To increase sequencing depth and limit assay-specific biases, TCR repertoire library preparation and sequencing were carried out by different laboratories using diverse techniques. Per donor, leukapheresis produced somewhere between about 0.8 and 9.5 billion PBMCs.

Here is what the overall study found, with its caveats: Sampling was restricted to blood, and TCR repertoires in tissues likely differ from the TCR repertoires found in blood. The genetic and exposure-history diversity represented was limited by the small number of donors. Based on pairwise subsampling, the degree of clonotype sharing among donors was expected to be affected by sequencing depth. Naive subsets generally had larger estimated clonotype richness than memory subsets. Roughly 5% of naive CD4, 3% to 4% of naive CD8, about 2.5% of memory CD4, and around 0.42% of memory CD8 clonotypes were shared across a few donors. Incomplete sequencing was indicated by rarefaction of sorted-subset datasets, despite the large sequencing depth. Compared with non-shared clonotypes, the clonotypes found in all four sorted-subset donors had higher generation probabilities.

The germline V gene (reference sequence) gives CDR1 as LNHDA and CDR2 as SQIVND. Spanning cysteine to phenylalanine, the CDR3 consists of 16 amino acids. The entry retains the CDR3 DNA only, 48 bases that are in frame from base 1. The V end loses 5 bases and the J end loses 4 bases, and a stretch of 20 bases separates them. Donors were healthy HIV-negative adults with no recently reported acute infections or vaccinations. Only Caucasian adults living in Nashville, Tennessee, USA were represented among the donors. CD4+ T cells were enriched by magnetic negative selection, after which naive cells were positively selected on CD45RA and the negative fraction was taken as the memory subset. After blood collection by leukapheresis, PBMCs were isolated using Ficoll-Histopaque density gradient centrifugation and then cryopreserved in the vapor phase of liquid nitrogen. Analytical flow cytometry was used to check the purity and quantity of each magnetically sorted T cell population. Each sorted fraction had its genomic DNA isolated and then quantified by UV absorbance on a Nanodrop 2000c.

Using the deep immunoSEQ assay, TCR CDR3 regions were amplified from genomic DNA by multiplex PCR. For each cell subset, the extracted genomic DNA was distributed evenly across all wells of several immunoSEQ 96-well plates, and each plate served as one replicate. For sorted subsets, approximately 200 ng of genomic DNA, equivalent to some 33,000 T cell genomes, went into each replicate PCR. The purified libraries were quantified using a Qubit 3.0 fluorometer, sized with a Bioanalyzer 2100, and then quantified again using the KAPA Library Quantification kit. Each immunoSEQ 96-well plate was sequenced on its own single-read 150-cycle Illumina NextSeq 550 flow cell. The authors' analysis ran thus. Because only junctional sequences without quality scores were contained in the immunoSEQ output, filtering matching that applied to full-length reads could not be performed. Sequences were annotated with PyIR, a Python wrapper for IgBLAST v1.9, using IMGT germline references to assign V/J genes and CDR3. Reads were filtered out if the reads had weak V/J assignments (E-value above 1e-6), no CDR3, stop codons, out-of-frame junctions, or ambiguous translated residues. V3J clonotypes were defined by identical inferred V gene, J gene, and CDR3 amino acid sequence. The percentage overlap between two repertoires was calculated by dividing the number of shared unique clonotypes by the size of the smaller repertoire. Richness of each repertoire was evaluated using RTK rarefaction, the Chao1 estimator, and Recon v2.1 estimates of unobserved clonotypes. Generation probabilities were computed with OLGA for all TCRbeta clonotypes obtained by the gDNA method from several donors. In its TCRdb copy, this immuneACCESS table keeps in-frame sequences only and misses some clones. Where compared with another copy, unresolved V genes explain less than half of these, and the others have no known cause. The DNA was the basis for D and trimming; V, J and clone size are from that table. The sample data list approximately 2.3 million clones, and about 92% of these were observed just once. Clones ranked in the top ten supply under 0.45% of the sample.

Sample: naive CD4+ T cells from PBMCs. The cell subset or site label for this specimen denotes: CD45RA+ positively selected. The receptor's source is a man aged 18 to 30 in good health. Some clones in this sample may be carry-over from other donors' samples. The chain was built from TRBV19 and TRBJ1-2, with an unclear D gene assignment. For the CDR3, the sequence is CASSGIGSTVGYGYTF. Read as DNA, the sequence is TGTGCCAGTAGTGGAATAGGGTCGACGGTTGGCTATGGCTACACCTTC.